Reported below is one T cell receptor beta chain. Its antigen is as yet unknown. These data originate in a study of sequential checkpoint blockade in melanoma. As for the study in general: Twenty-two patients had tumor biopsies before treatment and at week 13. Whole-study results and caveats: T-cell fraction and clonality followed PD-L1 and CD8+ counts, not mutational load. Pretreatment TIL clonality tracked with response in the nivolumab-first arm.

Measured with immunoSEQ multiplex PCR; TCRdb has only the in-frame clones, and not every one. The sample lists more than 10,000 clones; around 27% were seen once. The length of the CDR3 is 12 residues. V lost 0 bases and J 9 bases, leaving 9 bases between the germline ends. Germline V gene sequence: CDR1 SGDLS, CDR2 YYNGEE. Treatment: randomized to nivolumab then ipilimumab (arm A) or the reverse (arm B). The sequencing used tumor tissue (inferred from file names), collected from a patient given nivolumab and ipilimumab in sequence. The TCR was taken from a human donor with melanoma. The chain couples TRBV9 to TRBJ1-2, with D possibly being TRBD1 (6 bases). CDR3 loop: CASSVEGGRYTF. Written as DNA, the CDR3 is TGTGCCAGCAGCGTAGAGGGGGGCCGCTACACCTTC.